Listed below are T cell receptor beta chains from one sample, sequenced in a study of T cell changes during pregnancy in multiple sclerosis. Generated by immunoSEQ multiplex PCR, the TCRdb table keeps only in-frame clones and is missing some. Here the sample spans about 72,000 clones, roughly nine tenths being singletons. The sequenced sample was peripheral blood, obtained in the first trimester of pregnancy. All receptors derive from a female donor in good health, enrolled as a control in a pregnancy study. Both conserved end residues are part of each CDR3. The D gene is left open where the match is weak. Some rows have no size entry. The others give once, few or many, or a class for an expanded clone.

>NA|TRBJ1-1|TRBV4-1|NA
CASSQVPSGGTEAFF
TGCGCCAGCAGCCAAGTTCCTTCCGGGGGGACTGAAGCTTTCTTT
>NA|TRBJ1-3|TRBV6-1|NA
CASSTGPPVNTIYF
TGTGCCAGCAGCACAGGGCCACCGGTGAACACCATATATTTT
>TRBD2|TRBJ2-3|TRBV30|NA
CAWRREGLTDTQYF
TGTGCCTGGAGGCGGGAGGGCCTCACAGATACGCAGTATTTT
>TRBD1|TRBJ2-4|TRBV7-8|few
CASSPGQGAKNIQYF
TGTGCCAGCAGCCCAGGACAGGGAGCCAAAAACATTCAGTACTTC
>TRBD1|TRBJ1-4|TRBV6-5|NA
CASSYSTGRHEKLFF
TGTGCCAGCAGTTACTCGACAGGGAGGCATGAAAAACTGTTTTTT
>TRBD2|TRBJ2-1|TRBV7-9|NA
CASSEGLAKFF
TGTGCCAGCAGCGAGGGACTAGCGAAGTTCTTC
>NA|TRBJ2-7|TRBV5-8|NA
CALDRLGSYEQYF
TGTGCCCTAGACAGGCTAGGCTCCTACGAGCAGTACTTC
>NA|TRBJ2-7|TRBV10-3|NA
CAISESEVVLSYEQYF
TGTGCCATCAGTGAGTCTGAGGTTGTCCTCTCCTACGAGCAGTACTTC
>NA|TRBJ2-5|TRBV7-7|NA
CATTFEARETQYF
TGTGCCACCACGTTCGAGGCCAGAGAGACCCAGTACTTC
>TRBD1|TRBJ1-6|TRBV6-5|NA
CASSRTGGDSPLHF
TGTGCCAGCAGTCGGACAGGGGGCGATTCACCCCTCCACTTT
>NA|TRBJ2-1|TRBV5-1|once
CASSRLRDYNEQFF
TGCGCCAGCAGCCGCCTTAGAGACTACAATGAGCAGTTCTTC
>NA|TRBJ2-2|TRBV2|NA
CASSEPVAGSRDGELFF
TGTGCCAGCAGTGAACCGGTGGCGGGCTCAAGGGACGGGGAGCTGTTTTTT
>TRBD1|TRBJ1-5|TRBV28|once
CASSPDRVYQPQHF
TGTGCCAGCAGTCCCGACAGGGTCTATCAGCCCCAGCATTTT
>TRBD1|TRBJ2-7|TRBV6-6|NA
CASSYSGQGYEQYF
TGTGCCAGCAGTTACTCGGGACAGGGATACGAGCAGTACTTC
>NA|TRBJ2-7|TRBV7-8|NA
CASSLRRGPYEQYF
TGTGCCAGCAGCTTACGGCGGGGACCCTACGAGCAGTACTTC
>TRBD1|TRBJ1-3|TRBV5-1|NA
CASSAGTGVDTIYF
TGCGCCAGCAGTGCCGGGACAGGGGTGGACACCATATATTTT
>TRBD1|TRBJ1-2|TRBV20-1|once
CSAVDRVDTF
TGCAGTGCCGTAGACAGGGTGGACACCTTC
>NA|TRBJ2-7|TRBV2|NA
CASNGVGYEQYF
TGTGCCAGTAACGGGGTGGGTTACGAGCAGTACTTC
>NA|TRBJ2-1|TRBV20-1|NA
CSASPSIEQFF
TGCAGTGCTAGCCCCTCTATTGAGCAGTTCTTC
>TRBD2|TRBJ2-1|TRBV7-9|NA
CASSFSGSSYNEQFF
TGTGCCAGCAGCTTTAGCGGGAGCTCCTACAATGAGCAGTTCTTC
>NA|TRBJ2-7|TRBV2|NA
CASSGSSYEQYF
TGTGCCAGCAGCGGGAGCTCCTACGAGCAGTACTTC
>NA|TRBJ2-7|TRBV27|NA
CASSLSIGDRTYEQYF
TGTGCCAGCAGTTTATCGATCGGCGACAGAACCTACGAGCAGTACTTC
>NA|TRBJ2-3|TRBV6-1|NA
CASSESGTGAADTQYF
TGTGCCAGCAGTGAAAGTGGCACGGGTGCGGCAGATACGCAGTATTTT
>NA|TRBJ2-7|TRBV6-1|NA
CASGDTQRGRYEQYF
TGTGCCAGCGGCGACACCCAAAGGGGTCGCTACGAGCAGTACTTC
>NA|TRBJ1-2|TRBV19|NA
CASSFGGQGWSYGYTF
TGTGCCAGTAGTTTTGGTGGGCAGGGGTGGTCCTATGGCTACACCTTC
>TRBD1|TRBJ2-5|TRBV15|NA
CATSARTGGAETQYF
TGTGCCACCAGCGCCCGGACAGGGGGCGCGGAGACCCAGTACTTC
>NA|TRBJ2-5|TRBV7-8|NA
CASSLVGETQYF
TGTGCCAGCAGCTTAGTCGGGGAGACCCAGTACTTC
>TRBD1|TRBJ1-2|TRBV6-5|NA
CASSRGQGAGGYTF
TGTGCCAGCAGTCGCGGACAGGGGGCTGGAGGCTACACCTTC
>TRBD1|TRBJ1-6|TRBV5-1|NA
CASSLEQGSVPLHF
TGCGCCAGCAGCTTGGAACAGGGGAGTGTACCCCTCCACTTT
>TRBD1|TRBJ2-1|TRBV29-1|NA
CSVEGTGAYNEQFF
TGCAGCGTTGAGGGGACAGGGGCGTACAATGAGCAGTTCTTC
>NA|TRBJ2-2|TRBV29-1|NA
CSVGSDTGELFF
TGCAGCGTTGGGAGTGACACCGGGGAGCTGTTTTTT
>TRBD2|TRBJ2-7|TRBV6-1|NA
CASMKGGTSGYEQYF
TGTGCCAGCATGAAAGGTGGGACTAGCGGGTACGAGCAGTACTTC
>NA|TRBJ1-1|TRBV4-1|NA
CASSQVLSGVGAEAFF
TGCGCCAGCAGCCAAGTACTTTCGGGGGTCGGCGCTGAAGCTTTCTTT
>TRBD2|TRBJ2-7|TRBV7-8|NA
CASRTLAGGLEQYF
TGTGCCAGCAGAACACTAGCGGGAGGCCTCGAGCAGTACTTC
>NA|TRBJ1-5|TRBV27|once
CASAGGILQPQHF
TGTGCCAGCGCGGGGGGGATTTTGCAGCCCCAGCATTTT
>TRBD2|TRBJ2-3|TRBV6-1|NA
CASSERLAGIDTQYF
TGTGCCAGCAGTGAAAGGCTAGCGGGAATAGATACGCAGTATTTT
>TRBD2|TRBJ2-1|TRBV10-3|NA
CAISTPGGGGISYNEQFF
TGTGCCATCAGCACCCCGGGAGGGGGTGGAATTTCCTACAATGAGCAGTTCTTC
>NA|TRBJ2-7|TRBV18|NA
CASSPSLGAYEQYF
TGTGCCAGCTCACCCTCGCTAGGGGCCTACGAGCAGTACTTC
>NA|TRBJ1-5|TRBV6-1|NA
CASMSGQINQPQHF
TGTGCCAGCATGTCGGGACAAATCAATCAGCCCCAGCATTTT
>TRBD2|TRBJ2-1|TRBV30|NA
CAWSRSGSSDEQFF
TGTGCCTGGAGTCGTAGCGGGAGTAGTGATGAGCAGTTCTTC
>TRBD1|TRBJ1-2|TRBV5-4|NA
CASSSPGQGSYGYTF
TGTGCCAGCAGCTCCCCGGGACAGGGGAGCTATGGCTACACCTTC
>TRBD1|TRBJ2-2|TRBV29-1|NA
CSVNTRTGENTGELFF
TGCAGCGTTAATACCCGGACAGGAGAGAACACCGGGGAGCTGTTTTTT
>NA|TRBJ2-7|TRBV14|NA
CASSRGNLALGYEQYF
TGTGCCAGCAGCCGCGGAAATCTAGCGCTCGGCTACGAGCAGTACTTC
>TRBD2|TRBJ2-1|TRBV5-4|NA
CASSLWSSGSEQFF
TGTGCCAGCAGCTTGTGGTCTAGCGGGAGTGAGCAGTTCTTC
>TRBD1|TRBJ2-7|TRBV5-5|NA
CASSPLDTGGIFGQYF
TGTGCCAGCAGCCCCCTTGATACAGGGGGCATTTTCGGGCAGTACTTC
>TRBD2|TRBJ2-7|TRBV15|NA
CATSRDGREGIYEQYF
TGTGCCACCAGCAGAGATGGGCGGGAGGGCATTTACGAGCAGTACTTC
>NA|TRBJ1-5|TRBV15|once
CATSREEKAGASQPQHF
TGTGCCACCAGCAGAGAGGAGAAGGCAGGGGCCTCTCAGCCCCAGCATTTT
>NA|TRBJ2-7|TRBV5-4|NA
CASSLFPGIYEQYF
TGTGCCAGCAGCTTGTTTCCAGGGATCTACGAGCAGTACTTC
>NA|TRBJ1-5|TRBV21-1|NA
CASTGGGRQPQHF
TGTGCCAGTACGGGGGGGGGCAGGCAGCCCCAGCATTTT
>TRBD1|TRBJ2-6|TRBV5-1|NA
CASSLTSRGSSGANVLTF
TGCGCCAGCAGCTTGACGAGCAGGGGGAGCTCTGGGGCCAACGTCCTGACTTTC
>TRBD1|TRBJ1-2|TRBV28|NA
CASSDRGYGYTF
TGTGCCAGCAGCGACAGGGGCTATGGCTACACCTTC